The 2 T cell receptor beta chains given below trace back to one sample, sequenced in a study of T cell responses to AZD1222 COVID-19 vaccine. Generated by immunoSEQ multiplex PCR, the TCRdb table keeps only in-frame clones and is missing some. The table lists around 100,000 clones, 92% of them singletons. The source was peripheral blood, collected on day 0 of AZD1222 vaccination. The receptors originated from an adult in good health.

The V and J genes are TRBV29-1 and TRBJ2-7; 9 bases fit TRBD1. The CDR3 has 12 residues. V trimming: 3 bases; J trimming: 4 bases; junction bases outside the gene matches: 1. Germline-derived CDR1 and CDR2 are SQVTM and ANQGSEA. The CDR3 nucleotides read TGCAGCGTTGACGACAGGGGGTACGAGCAGTACTTC. It yields the protein CSVDDRGYEQYF.

The chain uses TRBV10-3 and TRBJ2-3; no clear D. CDR1 ENHRY and CDR2 SYGVKD come from the germline V gene. Trimming shortened V by 2 bases and J by 3 bases, and 3 bases separated the two germline ends. This CDR3 region has 12 residues. As DNA, the CDR3 is TGTGCCATCAGTGAGGAAACAGATACGCAGTATTTT. As protein: CAISEETDTQYF.